Below are 15 T cell receptor beta chains sequenced from a single sample in a study of T cells in localized non-small cell lung cancer. Assay: immunoSEQ multiplex PCR; the TCRdb copy retains only in-frame clones and omits some. The sample records roughly 27,000 clones, about 92% being singletons. The input for sequencing was peripheral blood, taken before any cancer treatment. The receptors stem from a woman aged 40 to 75 with stage I lung adenocarcinoma.

This clone was seen just once. This CDR3 is CASSLTGTNQPQHF. Here the CDR3 DNA reads TGCGCCAGCAGCTTGACAGGTACCAATCAGCCCCAGCATTTT. The V and J genes are TRBV5-1 and TRBJ1-5, with a weak D call TRBD1 (5 bases). Germline CDR1 is SGHRS and CDR2 is YFSETQ. CDR3 size: 14 residues. The V gene lost 1 base and the J gene lost 3 bases, with 8 bases spanning the gap.

CDR3 residues: CASSLDGTSAYEQYF. The CDR3 DNA reads TGTGCCAGCAGCTTAGATGGGACTTCAGCCTACGAGCAGTACTTC. J is TRBJ2-7 and V is TRBV7-2; a possible D gene is TRBD2 (6 bases). V lost 1 base and J 2 bases, leaving 12 bases between the germline ends. Germline-derived CDR1 and CDR2 are SGHTA and FQGNSA. The CDR3 runs 15 residues. The whole variable domain, remainder taken from reference TRBV7-2 and TRBJ2-7, is GAGVSQSPSNKVTEKGKDVELRCDPISGHTALYWYRQSLGQGLEFLIYFQGNSAPDKSGLPSDRFSAERTGGSVSTLTIQRTQQEDSAVYLCASSLDGTSAYEQYFGPGTRLTVT.

The V call is TRBV4-3, the J call TRBJ2-4, with 8 bases aligning to TRBD1. The V and J ends lost 2 bases and 15 bases, in that order; junction bases with no gene match: 12. CDR1 and CDR2 (germline): LGHNA, YSLEER. This CDR3 region has 14 residues. The CDR3 DNA reads TGCGCCAGCAGCCAAACCCGGGACAGGAGCCGGCCGTACTTC. This encodes CASSQTRDRSRPYF.

V is TRBV5-6 and J is TRBJ1-2, with a possible D match to TRBD1 (6 bases). This CDR3 region has 11 residues. Germline V gene lookup returns CDR1 SGHDT and CDR2 YYEEEE. Trimming took 7 bases from V and 3 from J, leaving 7 bases between them. CDR3 sequence: CASHRDYGYTF. CDR3 nucleotide sequence: TGTGCCAGCCACAGGGACTATGGCTACACCTTC. Supplemented by reference TRBV5-6 and TRBJ1-2, the full variable domain reads DAGVTQSPTHLIKTRGQQVTLRCSPKSGHDTVSWYQQALGQGPQFIFQYYEEEERQRGNFPDRFSGHQFPNYSSELNVNALLLGDSALYLCASHRDYGYTFGSGTRLTVV.

The chain links TRBV27 to TRBJ2-5; possibly TRBD1 for D (5 bases). The V and J ends lost 2 bases and 1 base respectively, with 14 bases between them. CDR1 is MNHEY and CDR2 is SMNVEV in the germline V gene (reference sequence). The CDR3 extends over 16 amino acids. CDR3 coding DNA: TGTGCCAGCAGTTTACCCTCAAGGGGCCCCCAAGAGACCCAGTACTTC. Translated, it gives CASSLPSRGPQETQYF.

This rearrangement joins TRBV7-2 to TRBJ1-5, with D uncertain. V lost 5 bases and J 7 bases, leaving 12 bases between the germline ends. The length of the CDR3 is 13 residues. Germline V gene sequence: CDR1 SGHTA, CDR2 FQGNSA. CDR3 sequence: CASSEGAAQPQHF. The DNA of the CDR3 is TGTGCCAGCAGCGAGGGAGCCGCCCAGCCCCAGCATTTT.

The chain uses TRBV7-9 and TRBJ2-7; D uncertain. Germline loops: CDR1 SEHNR, CDR2 FQNEAQ (reference sequence). The CDR3 has 13 residues. Trimming cost V 5 bases and J 1 base, with 9 bases left between them. The CDR3 region has the DNA TGTGCCAGCAGCCCCCACGGATCCTACGAGCAGTACTTC. Its translation is CASSPHGSYEQYF.

The chain joins TRBV5-8 to TRBJ2-4; D is unclear. The CDR3 runs to 12 residues. Trimming pared 2 bases from V and 11 bases from J, leaving 11 bases between. Germline V CDR1 and CDR2: SGHTS, YDEGEE. The CDR3 reads CASSFLRNFQYF. The CDR3 DNA sequence: TGTGCCAGCAGCTTTTTGAGAAATTTTCAGTACTTC.

The CDR3 bases are TGTGCCAGCTCACTCCGACTAGCGGGGCTACAAGAGACCCAGTACTTC. Its translation: CASSLRLAGLQETQYF. This sequence joins TRBV18 and TRBJ2-5; 11 nucleotides agree with TRBD2. The V gene end was trimmed by 4 bases and the J gene end by 2 bases; junction bases not matched to a gene: 6. Germline loops: CDR1 KGHSH, CDR2 LQKENI. The CDR3 sequence is 16 residues long.

J is TRBJ2-7 and V is TRBV7-2; TRBD1 agrees at 7 bases. Germline loops: CDR1 SGHTA, CDR2 FQGNSA. Trimming removed 1 base from V and 4 bases from J; junction bases left unmatched: 4. CDR3 length: 14 amino acids. DNA for the CDR3: TGTGCCAGCAGCTTAGACCGACAGGGTTACGAGCAGTACTTC. This gives the protein CASSLDRQGYEQYF.

The chain joins TRBV4-3 to TRBJ2-1; D gene ambiguous. V was cut by 0 bases and J by 2 bases, with 11 bases left in between. The CDR3 extends over 16 amino acids. CDR1 and CDR2 (germline): LGHNA, YSLEER. This CDR3 is CASSQEGREPYNEQFF. The CDR3 coding sequence is TGCGCCAGCAGCCAAGAGGGAAGGGAACCCTACAATGAGCAGTTCTTC.

The rearrangement links TRBV11-2 to TRBJ2-1; tentatively, D is TRBD2 (5 bases). CDR1 is SGHAT and CDR2 is FQNNGV in the germline V gene. Trimming pared 3 bases from V and 5 bases from J, leaving 11 bases between. The CDR3 length is 14 residues. CDR3 sequence: CASSFGITHNEQFF. The CDR3 bases are TGTGCCAGCAGCTTCGGGATAACTCACAATGAGCAGTTCTTC.

The chain couples TRBV7-3 to TRBJ1-3; D gene ambiguous. The CDR3 runs to 15 residues. The germline V gene encodes CDR1 SGHTA and CDR2 FQGTGA. The V and J ends lost 2 bases and 0 bases respectively, with 8 bases between them. The CDR3, as DNA: TGTGCCAGCAGCTTAGGCAGCCCCTCTGGAAACACCATATATTTT. As protein: CASSLGSPSGNTIYF.

This chain uses TRBV29-1 with TRBJ1-4, with D hard to call. V gave up 3 bases and J gave up 7 bases, with 6 bases separating them. Germline V gene sequence: CDR1 SQVTM, CDR2 ANQGSEA. This CDR3 has 11 amino acids. CDR3 loop: CSVERGEKLFF. The CDR3 DNA is TGCAGCGTTGAGCGGGGTGAAAAACTGTTTTTT.

The chain combines TRBV19 with TRBJ2-3; 7 bases match TRBD2. CDR1 is LNHDA, CDR2 SQIVND, per germline (reference sequence). V was pared by 5 bases and J by 6 bases, with 8 bases of the junction left unmatched. The CDR3 runs to 14 residues. The CDR3 bases are TGTGCCAGTAGTCAGCGGGACGATGGCGATACGCAGTATTTT. Protein: CASSQRDDGDTQYF.